The 19 T cell receptor beta chains in this list originate from one sample, sequenced in a study of blood T cell repertoires in COVID-19. Method: immunoSEQ multiplex PCR; TCRdb's copy keeps in-frame clones and lacks some. The data hold approximately 50,000 clones, with roughly 89% observed a single time. Sample: peripheral blood. The receptors come from a man aged 50-59 years with acute or convalescent COVID-19.

This clone was recorded a few times. The chain links TRBV15 to TRBJ1-4, with 7 bases that match TRBD1. Germline CDR1 reads LNHNV; CDR2 reads YYDKDF (reference sequence). V lost 2 bases, J lost 8 bases, and 5 bases stayed unmatched. The CDR3 is 14 amino acids. The CDR3 DNA reads as TGTGCCACCAGCAGACAGGGGGTGGAGGAAAAACTGTTTTTT. This codes for CATSRQGVEEKLFF.

This clone was seen once. The chain has TRBV7-6 and TRBJ1-6; D is unresolved. This CDR3 has 16 amino acids. Trimming stripped 0 bases from V and 11 bases from J, with 17 bases between. Per germline, CDR1 SGHVS and CDR2 FNYEAQ. The CDR3: CASSLALRTGAAPLHF. Here the CDR3 DNA reads TGTGCCAGCAGCTTAGCGCTCAGGACCGGAGCGGCACCCCTCCACTTT.

The chain carries TRBV12-3 or TRBV12-4 and TRBJ1-1, with D unresolved. This CDR3 has 11 amino acids. V was pared by 5 bases and J by 7 bases, with 8 bases between. DNA of the CDR3: TGTGCCAGCAGTCCCCCAGGTGAAGCTTTCTTT. This codes for CASSPPGEAFF.

This chain connects TRBV5-1 to TRBJ1-6; unclear D gene. In germline, CDR1 is SGHRS, CDR2 YFSETQ. Trimming cost V 4 bases and J 0 bases, with 14 bases left between them. This CDR3 contains 17 residues. The CDR3 sequence: CASSVRTVSSYNSPLHF. CDR3 nucleotide sequence: TGCGCCAGCAGCGTCCGGACTGTTAGCTCCTATAATTCACCCCTCCACTTT.

The rearrangement joins TRBV5-1 to TRBJ2-7, with TRBD2 matching 9 bases. The CDR3 length is 16 residues. From germline, CDR1 is SGHRS and CDR2 YFSETQ. The junction had 8 bases not matched to a gene; V was cut back by 4 bases and J by 0 bases. CDR3 in amino acids: CASSLRLAASSYEQYF. Written as DNA, the CDR3 is TGCGCCAGCAGCCTCCGACTAGCGGCAAGCTCCTACGAGCAGTACTTC.

The V gene is TRBV6-1, the J gene TRBJ1-1, with a tentative D call TRBD1 (5 bases). The germline V and J ends were trimmed by 3 bases and 1 base, with 15 bases remaining between them. Germline V lookup: CDR1 MNHNS, CDR2 SASEGT. The length of the CDR3 is 16 residues. This CDR3 reads CASSENVGRGNTEAFF. The CDR3 DNA reads TGTGCCAGCAGTGAGAATGTGGGAAGGGGGAACACTGAAGCTTTCTTT.

The chain couples TRBV18 to TRBJ1-6, with D perhaps TRBD1 (5 bases). Trimming left V 4 bases short and J 1 base short, with 11 bases between. CDR1 KGHSH and CDR2 LQKENI come from the germline V gene. CDR3 size: 16 residues. The CDR3 protein is CASSLREGSYNSPLHF. The CDR3 DNA sequence: TGTGCCAGCTCACTCAGGGAGGGGTCCTATAATTCACCCCTCCACTTT. Using reference TRBV18 and TRBJ1-6 for the parts outside the CDR3, the full variable domain is NAGVMQNPRHLVRRRGQEARLRCSPMKGHSHVYWYRQLPEEGLKFMVYLQKENIIDESGMPKERFSAEFPKEGPSILRIQQVVRGDSAAYFCASSLREGSYNSPLHFGNGTRLTVT.

The chain couples TRBV13 to TRBJ2-3; 11 positions agree with TRBD1. Germline V gene data show CDR1 as PRHDT and CDR2 as FYEKMQ (reference sequence). V shed 4 bases, J shed 4 bases, and the junction held 7 bases outside the gene matches. This CDR3 spans 16 amino acids. The DNA for the CDR3 is TGTGCCAGCAGCTCTAGGGACAGGGGGTTCTCAGATACGCAGTATTTT. It yields the protein CASSSRDRGFSDTQYF. Looking up the rest from reference TRBV13 and TRBJ2-3 gives the full variable domain: AAGVIQSPRHLIKEKRETATLKCYPIPRHDTVYWYQQGPGQDPQFLISFYEKMQSDKGSIPDRFSAQQFSDYHSELNMSSLELGDSALYFCASSSRDRGFSDTQYFGPGTRLTVL.

V gene TRBV27 combines with J gene TRBJ1-1; the D gene is possibly TRBD1 (6 bases). Trimming took 2 bases from V and 3 from J, leaving 10 bases between them. There are 14 residues in the CDR3. Germline V gene lookup returns CDR1 MNHEY and CDR2 SMNVEV (reference sequence). CDR3 in DNA: TGTGCCAGCAGTTTACAACCAGGGGACACTGAAGCTTTCTTT. Its protein product is CASSLQPGDTEAFF.

The rearrangement joins TRBV5-4 to TRBJ1-3; a possible D gene is TRBD1 (5 bases). CDR1 SGHNT and CDR2 YYREEE come from the germline V gene (reference sequence). CDR3 length: 15 amino acids. V was cut by 4 bases and J by 0 bases, with 11 bases left in between. The CDR3 sequence: CASSPDIYSGNTIYF. CDR3 bases: TGTGCCAGCAGCCCGGACATCTACTCTGGAAACACCATATATTTT. Looking up the rest from reference TRBV5-4 and TRBJ1-3 gives the full variable domain: ETGVTQSPTHLIKTRGQQVTLRCSSQSGHNTVSWYQQALGQGPQFIFQYYREEENGRGNFPPRFSGLQFPNYSSELNVNALELDDSALYLCASSPDIYSGNTIYFGEGSWLTVV.

The V and J genes are TRBV14 and TRBJ2-1; possible D gene TRBD2, 5 bases. Germline V CDR1 and CDR2: SGHDN, FVKESK. Trimming removed 2 bases from V and 0 bases from J, with 11 bases in between. The CDR3 length is 16 residues. The CDR3, as DNA: TGTGCCAGCAGCCAACTGACTGGGAGCTCCTACAATGAGCAGTTCTTC. Translated, it gives CASSQLTGSSYNEQFF.

The chain couples TRBV4-2 to TRBJ2-7, with 13 bases lining up with TRBD2. In germline, CDR1 is LGHNA, CDR2 YNFKEQ. V dropped 6 bases and J dropped 5; count of bases not matched to a gene: 7. The CDR3 totals 15 residues. DNA of the CDR3: TGTGCCAGCAGGAGACTAGCGGGAGGAGGGGACGAGCAGTACTTC. Translation: CASRRLAGGGDEQYF.

This chain connects TRBV9 to TRBJ2-2; TRBD1 is a possible D gene (6 bases). Trimming took 4 bases from V and 6 from J, leaving 16 bases between them. The CDR3 has 15 amino acids. Germline CDR1 SGDLS, CDR2 YYNGEE. The CDR3 here is CASSPQDSPAGELFF. In DNA form, the CDR3 reads TGTGCCAGCAGCCCCCAGGACAGTCCGGCCGGGGAGCTGTTTTTT.

The chain combines TRBV13 with TRBJ2-7; tentative D call: TRBD1 (6 bases). CDR1 is PRHDT, CDR2 FYEKMQ, per germline (reference sequence). Trimming removed 5 bases at V and 2 bases at J, with 13 bases between. The CDR3 covers 14 residues. CDR3 in amino acids: CASSTEDRPYEQYF. CDR3 DNA sequence: TGTGCCAGCAGCACTGAGGACAGACCCTACGAGCAGTACTTC.

The genes are TRBV7-3 and TRBJ2-6; tentative D call: TRBD1 (5 bases). CDR3 length equals 17 residues. Between the trimmed V and J ends, which lost 2 bases and 0 bases, there was a span of 11 bases. Germline CDR1 reads SGHTA; CDR2 reads FQGTGA. The CDR3 DNA sequence: TGTGCCAGCAGCTTACAAAGGGGCCTCTCTGGGGCCAACGTCCTGACTTTC. Amino acid sequence: CASSLQRGLSGANVLTF.

The genes are TRBV11-2 and TRBJ2-1, with D possibly TRBD2 on 5 matching bases. The V end was cut by 1 base, the J end by 6 bases, with 7 bases between. CDR1 and CDR2 (germline): SGHAT, FQNNGV. The CDR3 has 13 residues. CDR3 in DNA: TGTGCCAGCAGCTTAGTGCGGGTCAATGAGCAGTTCTTC. Residues: CASSLVRVNEQFF.

J is TRBJ2-5 and V is TRBV9; D is perhaps TRBD1 (6 bases). V was cut by 4 bases and J by 3 bases, with 16 bases left in between. The CDR3 runs 15 residues. Germline CDR1 is SGDLS and CDR2 is YYNGEE. As DNA, the CDR3 is TGTGCCAGCAGCCCCAGTGGGGGCCGGGAAGAGACCCAGTACTTC. Translation gives CASSPSGGREETQYF.

The sample holds one count of this clone. The V and J genes are TRBV10-1 and TRBJ1-5, with TRBD1 matching 9 bases. The V segment lost 4 bases and the J segment 7 bases; nucleotides outside the gene matches: 2. The germline CDR1 and CDR2 sequences are WNHNN and SYGVQD (reference sequence). The CDR3 length is 13 residues. The CDR3 loop reads CASSGQGEQPQHF. Here the CDR3 DNA reads TGCGCCAGCAGTGGACAGGGGGAACAGCCCCAGCATTTT.

This chain uses TRBV29-1 with TRBJ2-5; weak D call: TRBD2 (5 bases). Per the germline V gene, CDR1 is SQVTM and CDR2 is ANQGSEA. Trimming stripped 6 bases from V and 5 bases from J, with 16 bases between. The CDR3 spans 13 residues. The CDR3 coding sequence is TGCAGCGTGGAGGCTAGCCGCGTGGAGACCCAGTACTTC. Its translation is CSVEASRVETQYF.